Below, 22 T cell receptor beta chains from the same sample are listed, as sequenced in a study of shared clonotypes between healthy human individuals. As defined, naive CD8 cells were CD45RO-negative and positively selected for CCR7, with terminally differentiated effector memory CD45RA+ cells excluded. Here immunoSEQ multiplex PCR was the method, and the copy in TCRdb shows in-frame clones only, minus some. The profile shows around 2.1 million clones, about 92% of them singletons. What was sequenced was naive CD8+ T cells from PBMCs. The receptor source for this set is a man aged 18 to 29 in good health. Some clones in this sample may be carry-over from other donors' samples.

Comments on this clone: Other DNA sequences in the same sample also yield this CDR3. The rearrangement uses TRBV6-5 and TRBJ2-1; D not certain. V lost 6 bases to trimming and J lost 3 bases, with 9 bases between them. The CDR3 length is 13 residues. The germline gives CDR1 MNHEY, CDR2 SVGAGI. CDR3 nucleotides: TGTGCCAGCAGCCCCACAGACTACAATGAGCAGTTCTTC. Translation: CASSPTDYNEQFF.

V gene TRBV7-9 combines with J gene TRBJ2-1, with 8 bases matching TRBD1. CDR1 and CDR2 from the germline V gene are SEHNR and FQNEAQ (reference sequence). CDR3 size: 14 residues. The J segment lost 9 bases and the V segment lost 3 bases, leaving 7 bases of the junction unmatched. The CDR3 spells CASSLGQGASEQFF. For the CDR3, the DNA is TGTGCCAGCAGCTTGGGGCAGGGGGCAAGTGAGCAGTTCTTC.

The rearrangement joins TRBV2 to TRBJ2-7; D possibly corresponds to TRBD2 (5 bases). V shed 7 bases and J shed 3 bases, with 7 bases lying between them. The germline CDR1 and CDR2 sequences are SNHLY and FYNNEI. The length of the CDR3 is 11 residues. The CDR3 is CASKEDYEQYF. The CDR3 bases are TGTGCCAGCAAGGAGGACTACGAGCAGTACTTC.

The chain carries TRBV7-2 and TRBJ2-6; tentatively, D is TRBD2 (6 bases). CDR1 is SGHTA, CDR2 FQGNSA, per germline. V lost 2 bases to trimming and J lost 0 bases, with 17 bases between them. CDR3 size: 19 residues. The CDR3 spells CASSLFKGAGPSGANVLTF. The CDR3 DNA reads as TGTGCCAGCAGCTTATTTAAAGGCGCGGGGCCCTCTGGGGCCAACGTCCTGACTTTC.

The chain uses TRBV15 and TRBJ2-3, with TRBD2 identical over 7 bases. This CDR3 region has 16 residues. Per the germline V gene, CDR1 is LNHNV and CDR2 is YYDKDF (reference sequence). V shed 5 bases, J shed 2 bases, and the junction held 10 bases outside the gene matches. The CDR3, as DNA: TGTGCCACCAGCTCCCGGTGGGGGGGACCCACAGATACGCAGTATTTT. Amino acid sequence: CATSSRWGGPTDTQYF.

The chain carries TRBV13 and TRBJ2-7; 7 nucleotides line up with TRBD1. The CDR3 spans 11 residues. V dropped 1 base and J dropped 9; count of bases not matched to a gene: 0. Germline assignment: CDR1 PRHDT and CDR2 FYEKMQ (reference sequence). For the CDR3, the DNA is TGTGCCAGCAGCTTAGACAGGGGGCAGTACTTC. Protein sequence: CASSLDRGQYF.

This sequence joins TRBV19 and TRBJ1-1; D is possibly TRBD1 (5 bases). Germline V gene lookup returns CDR1 LNHDA and CDR2 SQIVND (reference sequence). Trimming took off 3 bases at V and 5 bases at J, with 16 bases between the two ends. The CDR3 extends over 15 amino acids. The CDR3 is CASSIEGRVGTEAFF. As DNA, the CDR3 is TGTGCCAGTAGTATTGAGGGCAGGGTAGGAACTGAAGCTTTCTTT.

The V and J genes are TRBV18 and TRBJ2-3; the D gene could be TRBD1 or TRBD2 (5 bases each). Germline V gene data show CDR1 as KGHSH and CDR2 as LQKENI. The ends were cut back, 0 bases at V and 0 bases at J, with 13 bases in the middle. The CDR3 has 17 residues. The CDR3 sequence: CASSPPGPWSSTDTQYF. DNA for the CDR3: TGTGCCAGCTCACCACCGGGACCCTGGAGCAGCACAGATACGCAGTATTTT.

Comments on this clone: Other nucleotide sequences in the sample specify the same CDR3. The chain employs TRBV9 and TRBJ2-7, with no clear D. Trimming removed 4 bases from V and 0 bases from J, with 8 bases in between. The CDR3 runs to 13 residues. The V gene's germline CDR1 is SGDLS and CDR2 YYNGEE. The CDR3 region is CASSLTPSYEQYF. In nucleotides, the CDR3 is TGTGCCAGCAGCCTTACCCCCTCCTACGAGCAGTACTTC.

This clone appeared once. The chain has TRBV4-1 and TRBJ1-2, with 10 bases fitting TRBD1. The germline V gene has CDR1 MGHRA and CDR2 YSYEKL. Germline trimming cut 0 bases from V and 5 bases from J; bases unmatched to any gene: 6. CDR3 size: 16 residues. The CDR3: CASSQDVDRGFYGYTF. CDR3 DNA sequence: TGCGCCAGCAGCCAAGACGTGGACAGGGGGTTTTATGGCTACACCTTC.

CDR3 residues: CASSMLRQGSPTDTQYF. The CDR3 DNA sequence: TGTGCCAGTAGTATGTTGCGACAGGGGAGTCCCACAGATACGCAGTATTTT. The chain uses TRBV19 and TRBJ2-3; 8 bases are a match to TRBD1. Trimming took 3 bases from V and 2 from J; bases not matched to a gene: 10. CDR1 and CDR2 (germline): LNHDA, SQIVND (reference sequence). The CDR3 runs 17 residues.

V and J are TRBV18 and TRBJ1-5, with D tentatively TRBD1 (5 bases). Germline CDR1 is KGHSH and CDR2 is LQKENI. Deletions cut 2 bases from V and 3 bases from J, with 11 bases between. The CDR3 is 15 residues long. CDR3 DNA: TGTGCCAGCTCACCAGGGGGGGGTGACAATCAGCCCCAGCATTTT. It is translated as CASSPGGGDNQPQHF. Using reference TRBV18 and TRBJ1-5 for the parts outside the CDR3, the full variable domain is NAGVMQNPRHLVRRRGQEARLRCSPMKGHSHVYWYRQLPEEGLKFMVYLQKENIIDESGMPKERFSAEFPKEGPSILRIQQVVRGDSAAYFCASSPGGGDNQPQHFGDGTRLSIL.

J is TRBJ2-5 and V is TRBV5-4; 8 bases fit TRBD1. J lost 1 base, V lost 3 bases, and 11 bases had no gene match. The CDR3 is made up of 17 amino acids. Per germline, CDR1 SGHNT and CDR2 YYREEE (reference sequence). CDR3: CASSSVPGQDPQETQYF. Here the CDR3 DNA reads TGTGCCAGCAGCTCTGTCCCGGGACAGGACCCCCAAGAGACCCAGTACTTC. Combining the CDR3 with reference TRBV5-4 and TRBJ2-5 gives the whole variable domain ETGVTQSPTHLIKTRGQQVTLRCSSQSGHNTVSWYQQALGQGPQFIFQYYREEENGRGNFPPRFSGLQFPNYSSELNVNALELDDSALYLCASSSVPGQDPQETQYFGPGTRLLVL.

This sequence joins TRBV19 and TRBJ2-7; 11 bases align to TRBD2. The trim removed 3 bases at V and 7 bases at J, leaving 5 bases unmatched. The CDR3 loop spans 14 amino acids. In germline, CDR1 is LNHDA, CDR2 SQIVND (reference sequence). DNA for the CDR3: TGTGCCAGTAGTATTTTTACTAGCGGGAGTGAGCAGTACTTC. Translation gives CASSIFTSGSEQYF.

The chain joins TRBV27 to TRBJ2-7; the D gene is possibly TRBD1 (6 bases). Trimming stripped 1 base from V and 0 bases from J, with 16 bases between. The CDR3 is made up of 17 amino acids. CDR1 is MNHEY, CDR2 SMNVEV, per germline (reference sequence). CDR3 amino acids: CASSLLQGDLISYEQYF. For the CDR3, the DNA is TGTGCCAGCAGTTTATTACAGGGAGATCTGATCTCCTACGAGCAGTACTTC.

This clone was observed a single time. The genes are TRBV7-9 and TRBJ1-1, with 8 nucleotides matching TRBD1. V gave up 7 bases and J gave up 1 base; unmatched junction bases: 14. The CDR3 loop spans 17 amino acids. The germline CDR1 and CDR2 sequences are SEHNR and FQNEAQ (reference sequence). DNA for the CDR3: TGTGCCAGCACCACCACTTGGCCCGGGACAGGGAACACTGAAGCTTTCTTT. Its protein product is CASTTTWPGTGNTEAFF.

The chain links TRBV6-6 to TRBJ2-5, with TRBD1 identical over 9 bases. The V gene end was trimmed by 0 bases and the J gene end by 3 bases; junction bases not matched to a gene: 2. Germline CDR1 and CDR2: MNHNY and SVGAGI (reference sequence). CDR3 size: 15 residues. The CDR3 sequence: CASSYSRTGEETQYF. For the CDR3, the DNA is TGTGCCAGCAGTTACTCGAGGACAGGGGAAGAGACCCAGTACTTC.

V gene TRBV2 combines with J gene TRBJ2-7; 10 bases agree with TRBD1. Per the germline V gene, CDR1 is SNHLY and CDR2 is FYNNEI. This CDR3 has 12 residues. Germline trimming cut 10 bases from V and 2 bases from J; bases unmatched to any gene: 2. The CDR3 bases are TGTGCCACCGGGACAGGGGCCTACGAGCAGTACTTC. Protein product: CATGTGAYEQYF.

The J gene is TRBJ2-3, the V gene TRBV6-5, with no clear D. Germline CDR1 is MNHEY and CDR2 is SVGAGI. V lost 6 bases and J 3 bases, leaving 10 bases between the germline ends. This CDR3 is built from 13 residues. The chain's CDR3 is CASRRLGTDTQYF. Written as DNA, the CDR3 is TGTGCCAGCAGAAGGCTAGGGACAGATACGCAGTATTTT.

V gene TRBV5-4 combines with J gene TRBJ2-2, with 9 bases identical to TRBD2. The V segment lost 4 bases and the J segment 5 bases; nucleotides outside the gene matches: 9. Germline loops: CDR1 SGHNT, CDR2 YYREEE (reference sequence). The CDR3 length is 16 residues. The CDR3 coding sequence is TGTGCCAGCAGCCCGGAGGGACTAGCCCATACCGGGGAGCTGTTTTTT. Protein: CASSPEGLAHTGELFF. Combining the CDR3 with reference TRBV5-4 and TRBJ2-2 gives the whole variable domain ETGVTQSPTHLIKTRGQQVTLRCSSQSGHNTVSWYQQALGQGPQFIFQYYREEENGRGNFPPRFSGLQFPNYSSELNVNALELDDSALYLCASSPEGLAHTGELFFGEGSRLTVL.

This rearrangement joins TRBV7-6 to TRBJ2-7; 9 bases are a match to TRBD2. CDR1 is SGHVS, CDR2 FNYEAQ, per germline. The CDR3 contains 19 residues. J was trimmed by 4 bases and V by 5 bases; bases with no gene match: 21. This chain's CDR3 is CASSDMGFSGRVDGYEQYF. The CDR3 DNA reads TGTGCCAGCAGCGACATGGGGTTTAGCGGGAGAGTAGACGGGTACGAGCAGTACTTC.

This chain connects TRBV7-9 to TRBJ2-7, with unresolved D. Germline CDR1 reads SEHNR; CDR2 reads FQNEAQ (reference sequence). This CDR3 has 13 amino acids. Trimming took 7 bases from V and 2 from J, leaving 12 bases between them. CDR3 region: CASTEGNAYEQYF. In DNA, the CDR3 is TGTGCCAGCACGGAAGGGAACGCCTACGAGCAGTACTTC.